This TCR beta chain was retrieved from a study of blood T cell repertoires in COVID-19. Germline CDR1 reads MNHEY; CDR2 reads SMNVEV (reference sequence). The CDR3 has 15 residues. Deletions cut 6 bases from V and 4 bases from J, with 18 bases between. Method: immunoSEQ multiplex PCR; TCRdb's copy keeps in-frame clones and lacks some. The sample includes roughly 350,000 clones, more than 85% of them seen just once. Sample: PBMCs or T cells enriched from blood (not recorded which). The clonotype comes from a woman in her 30s who had recovered from COVID-19. The chain joins TRBV27 to TRBJ1-1, with D possibly TRBD1 on 6 matching bases. This CDR3 reads CASRKRGGAATEAFF. In DNA form, the CDR3 reads TGTGCCAGCAGAAAAAGGGGGGGGGCGGCCACTGAAGCTTTCTTT.